These 9 T cell receptor beta chains came from one sample sequenced in a study of early T cells in non-severe SARS-CoV-2 infection. TCRdb re-derived calls from the 5' RACE reads in MiXCR, one entry per CDR3 protein. The sample gives approximately 67,000 distinct CDR3 sequences, under 14% of which show up once; 3% to 4% is in the top ten. The sequenced sample consisted of whole blood. The receptors originated from an adult who was a healthcare worker with PCR-confirmed SARS-CoV-2 infection or an uninfected control (not recorded which).

This clonotype was recorded many times. The V gene is TRBV5-1, the J gene TRBJ1-1, with 10 nucleotides matching TRBD1. In germline, CDR1 is SGHRS, CDR2 YFSETQ. Trimming cost V 4 bases and J 2 bases; bases outside gene matches: 5. The CDR3 sequence is 15 residues long. CDR3 region: CASSGRTGGNTEAFF. Written as DNA, the CDR3 is TGCGCCAGCAGCGGAAGGACAGGGGGAAACACTGAAGCTTTCTTT.

The J gene is TRBJ2-1, the V gene TRBV5-1, with 9 bases matching TRBD2. The CDR3 totals 21 residues. J gave up 1 base and V 4 bases, and 21 bases lay outside the gene matches. Germline V lookup: CDR1 SGHRS, CDR2 YFSETQ. The CDR3 DNA reads TGCGCCAGCAGCGCAGCGGGGGGCCCGACTGGTCCCCCCGGTTCCTACAATGAGCAGTTCTTC. Translation: CASSAAGGPTGPPGSYNEQFF. Full variable domain (outside the CDR3, taken from reference TRBV5-1 and TRBJ2-1): KAGVTQTPRYLIKTRGQQVTLSCSPISGHRSVSWYQQTPGQGLQFLFEYFSETQRNKGNFPGRFSGRQFSNSRSEMNVSTLELGDSALYLCASSAAGGPTGPPGSYNEQFFGPGTRLTVL.

In its sample, this clonotype was seen many times. The chain is built from TRBV11-2 and TRBJ2-7; no definite D call. V lost 6 bases and J lost 6, with 15 bases in between. CDR1 SGHAT and CDR2 FQNNGV come from the germline V gene. The length of the CDR3 is 13 residues. CDR3 DNA: TGTGCCAGCAGGCATATTCGATCCATCGAGCAGTACTTC. It codes for CASRHIRSIEQYF.

This clonotype was seen many times. The chain is built from TRBV30 and TRBJ1-4; the match to TRBD1 covers 7 bases. V dropped 3 bases and J dropped 2; count of bases not matched to a gene: 3. The CDR3 has 14 residues. In germline, CDR1 is GTSNPN, CDR2 SVGIG (reference sequence). The CDR3 spells CAWRETGTNEKLFF. In DNA, the CDR3 is TGTGCCTGGAGAGAGACAGGGACTAATGAAAAACTGTTTTTT.

For the CDR3, the DNA is TGTGCCAGCTCATCTAATCAGAACACTGAAGCTTTCTTT. This translates into CASSSNQNTEAFF. The chain recombines TRBV18 with TRBJ1-1; D call uncertain. The CDR3 is 13 residues long. The germline V gene has CDR1 KGHSH and CDR2 LQKENI. Trimming removed 5 bases at V and 1 base at J, with 8 bases between. Based on the CDR3 plus reference TRBV18 and TRBJ1-1, the full variable domain is NAGVMQNPRHLVRRRGQEARLRCSPMKGHSHVYWYRQLPEEGLKFMVYLQKENIIDESGMPKERFSAEFPKEGPSILRIQQVVRGDSAAYFCASSSNQNTEAFFGQGTRLTVV.

In its sample, this clonotype was seen a few times. The chain joins TRBV3-1 to TRBJ2-1; 10 nucleotides agree with TRBD1. V lost 6 bases to trimming and J lost 14 bases; unmatched junction nucleotides: 10. The germline gives CDR1 LGHDT, CDR2 YNNKEL (reference sequence). The CDR3 totals 13 residues. CDR3 in amino acids: CASSLAADRGKFF. The CDR3 DNA follows: TGTGCCAGCAGTCTAGCAGCGGACAGGGGGAAGTTCTTC.

This clonotype was seen many times. This chain connects TRBV29-1 to TRBJ1-2, with D possibly being TRBD1 (5 bases). The CDR3 covers 12 residues. CDR1 and CDR2 (germline): SQVTM, ANQGSEA. Trimming pared 3 bases from V and 10 bases from J, leaving 15 bases between. The CDR3 bases are TGCAGCGTTGATGTGGGGACGGGTTACTACACCTTC. This encodes CSVDVGTGYYTF. The full variable domain, in which reference TRBV29-1 and TRBJ1-2 provide the parts outside the CDR3, is SAVISQKPSRDICQRGTSLTIQCQVDSQVTMMFWYRQQPGQSLTLIATANQGSEATYESGFVIDKFPISRPNLTFSTLTVSNMSPEDSSIYLCSVDVGTGYYTFGSGTRLTVV.

This clonotype came up a few times. Written as DNA, the CDR3 is TGCAGCGTTGAAGATGGGGGTCTTTACGAGCAGTACTTC. Translated, it gives CSVEDGGLYEQYF. The chain couples TRBV29-1 to TRBJ2-7; D may be TRBD1 or TRBD2 (5 bases each). CDR1 SQVTM and CDR2 ANQGSEA come from the germline V gene. The CDR3 has 13 amino acids. V lost 0 bases to trimming and J lost 4 bases, with 10 bases between them.

This clonotype was recorded at least ten times. The V gene is TRBV18, the J gene TRBJ2-3; D is undetermined. V lost 3 bases to trimming and J lost 0 bases, with 13 bases between them. Germline CDR1 is KGHSH and CDR2 is LQKENI. The CDR3 is made up of 16 amino acids. CDR3 sequence (DNA): TGTGCCAGCTCACCTCCCGTCCTAAGGAGCACAGATACGCAGTATTTT. Residues: CASSPPVLRSTDTQYF. Together with reference TRBV18 and TRBJ2-3, the CDR3 gives the full variable domain: NAGVMQNPRHLVRRRGQEARLRCSPMKGHSHVYWYRQLPEEGLKFMVYLQKENIIDESGMPKERFSAEFPKEGPSILRIQQVVRGDSAAYFCASSPPVLRSTDTQYFGPGTRLTVL.